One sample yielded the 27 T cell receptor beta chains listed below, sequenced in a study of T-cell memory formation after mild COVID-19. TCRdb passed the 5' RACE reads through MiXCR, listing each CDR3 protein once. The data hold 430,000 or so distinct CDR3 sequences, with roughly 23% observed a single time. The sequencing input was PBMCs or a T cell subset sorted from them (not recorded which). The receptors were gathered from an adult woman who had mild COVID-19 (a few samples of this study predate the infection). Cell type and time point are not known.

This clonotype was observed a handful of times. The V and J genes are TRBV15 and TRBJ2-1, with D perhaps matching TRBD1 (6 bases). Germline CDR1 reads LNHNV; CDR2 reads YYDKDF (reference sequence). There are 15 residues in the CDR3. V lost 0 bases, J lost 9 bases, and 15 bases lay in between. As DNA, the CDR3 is TGTGCCACCAGCAGAGATCCGGGACACGTAGGTGAGCAGTTCTTC. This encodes CATSRDPGHVGEQFF.

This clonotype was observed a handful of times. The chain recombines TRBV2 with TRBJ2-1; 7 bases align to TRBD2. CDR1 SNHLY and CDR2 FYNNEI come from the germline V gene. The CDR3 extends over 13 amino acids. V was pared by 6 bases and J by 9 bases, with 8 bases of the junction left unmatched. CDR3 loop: CASRPGLGAEQFF. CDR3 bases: TGTGCCAGCAGGCCCGGACTAGGGGCTGAGCAGTTCTTC.

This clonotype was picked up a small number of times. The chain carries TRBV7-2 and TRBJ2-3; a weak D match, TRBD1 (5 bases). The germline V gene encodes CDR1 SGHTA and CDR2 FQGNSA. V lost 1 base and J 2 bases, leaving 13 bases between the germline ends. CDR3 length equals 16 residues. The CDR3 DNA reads TGTGCCAGCAGCTTAGGGGCAGGGATATTCACAGATACGCAGTATTTT. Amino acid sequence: CASSLGAGIFTDTQYF.

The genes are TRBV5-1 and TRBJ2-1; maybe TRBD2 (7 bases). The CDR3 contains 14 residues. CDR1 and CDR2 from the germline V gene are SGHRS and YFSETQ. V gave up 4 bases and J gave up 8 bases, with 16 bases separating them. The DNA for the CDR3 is TGCGCCAGCAGCGGCCGTGGGGGGGGCGATGAGCAGTTCTTC. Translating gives CASSGRGGGDEQFF.

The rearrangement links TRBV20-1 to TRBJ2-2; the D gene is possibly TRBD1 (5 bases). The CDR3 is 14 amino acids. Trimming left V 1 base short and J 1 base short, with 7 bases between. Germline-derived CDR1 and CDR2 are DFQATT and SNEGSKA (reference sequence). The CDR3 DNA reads TGCAGTGCTAGAGTACAGGTGAACACCGGGGAGCTGTTTTTT. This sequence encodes CSARVQVNTGELFF.

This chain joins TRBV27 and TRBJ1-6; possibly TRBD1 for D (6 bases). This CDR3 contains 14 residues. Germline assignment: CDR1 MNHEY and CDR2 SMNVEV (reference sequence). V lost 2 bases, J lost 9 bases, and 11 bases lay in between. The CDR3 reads CASSLTGLSSPLHF. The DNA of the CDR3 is TGTGCCAGCAGTTTAACAGGGTTGAGTTCACCCCTCCACTTT.

Here the CDR3 DNA reads TGTGCCAGCAGTCCAATCAGTACGGGTACGCAGTATTTT. This encodes CASSPISTGTQYF. V usage is TRBV28 and J usage is TRBJ2-3; the D is unclear. The CDR3 has 13 residues. The V end was cut by 5 bases, the J end by 8 bases, with 14 bases between. Germline values: CDR1 MDHEN, CDR2 SYDVKM.

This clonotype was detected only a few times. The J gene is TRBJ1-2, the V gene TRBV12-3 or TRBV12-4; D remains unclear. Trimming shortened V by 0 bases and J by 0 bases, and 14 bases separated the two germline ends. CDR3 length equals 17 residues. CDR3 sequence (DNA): TGTGCCAGCAGTTTAGCATCACAGAGAAGTACTAACTATGGCTACACCTTC. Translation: CASSLASQRSTNYGYTF.

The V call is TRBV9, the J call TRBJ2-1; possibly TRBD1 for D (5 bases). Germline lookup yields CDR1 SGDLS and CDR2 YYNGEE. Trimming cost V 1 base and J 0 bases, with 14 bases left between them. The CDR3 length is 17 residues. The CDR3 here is CASSVRGGAPSYNEQFF. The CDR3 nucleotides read TGTGCCAGCAGCGTACGAGGTGGGGCGCCCTCCTACAATGAGCAGTTCTTC. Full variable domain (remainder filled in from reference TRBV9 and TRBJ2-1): DSGVTQTPKHLITATGQRVTLRCSPRSGDLSVYWYQQSLDQGLQFLIQYYNGEERAKGNILERFSAQQFPDLHSELNLSSLELGDSALYFCASSVRGGAPSYNEQFFGPGTRLTVL.

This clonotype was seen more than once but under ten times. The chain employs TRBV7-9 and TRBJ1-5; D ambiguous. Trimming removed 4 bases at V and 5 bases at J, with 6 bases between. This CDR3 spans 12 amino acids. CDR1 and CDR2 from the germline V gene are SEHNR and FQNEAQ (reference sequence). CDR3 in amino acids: CASSSSHQPQHF. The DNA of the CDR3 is TGTGCCAGCAGCTCTTCCCATCAGCCCCAGCATTTT.

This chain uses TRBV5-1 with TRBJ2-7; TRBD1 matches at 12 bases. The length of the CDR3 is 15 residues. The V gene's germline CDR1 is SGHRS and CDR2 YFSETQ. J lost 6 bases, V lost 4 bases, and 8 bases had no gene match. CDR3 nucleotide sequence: TGCGCCAGCAGCCCGGGACAGGGGGCGAGGGGCGAGCAGTACTTC. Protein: CASSPGQGARGEQYF.

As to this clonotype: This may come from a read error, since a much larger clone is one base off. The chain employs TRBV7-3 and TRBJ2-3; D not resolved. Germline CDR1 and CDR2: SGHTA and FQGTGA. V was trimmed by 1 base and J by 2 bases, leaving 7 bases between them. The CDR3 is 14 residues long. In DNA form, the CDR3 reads TGTGCCAGCAGCTTAAATCCCTCCACAGATACGCAGTATTTT. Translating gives CASSLNPSTDTQYF.

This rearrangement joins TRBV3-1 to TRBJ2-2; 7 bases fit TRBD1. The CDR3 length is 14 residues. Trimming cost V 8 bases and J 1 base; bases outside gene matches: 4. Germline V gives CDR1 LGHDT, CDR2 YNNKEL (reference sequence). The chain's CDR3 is CASHGDRNTGELFF. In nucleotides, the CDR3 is TGTGCCAGCCACGGGGACAGGAACACCGGGGAGCTGTTTTTT.

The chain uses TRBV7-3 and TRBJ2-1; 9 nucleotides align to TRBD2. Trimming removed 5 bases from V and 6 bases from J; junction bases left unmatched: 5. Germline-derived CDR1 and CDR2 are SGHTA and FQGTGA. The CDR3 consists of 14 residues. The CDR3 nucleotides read TGTGCCAGCAGCCCCGGGACTAGCTTCAATGAGCAGTTCTTC. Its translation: CASSPGTSFNEQFF.

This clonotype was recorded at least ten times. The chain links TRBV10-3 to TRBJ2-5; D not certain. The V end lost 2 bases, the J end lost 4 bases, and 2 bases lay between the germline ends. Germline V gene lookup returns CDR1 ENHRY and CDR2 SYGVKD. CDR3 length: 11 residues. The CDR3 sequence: CAISERETQYF. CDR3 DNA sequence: TGTGCCATCAGTGAGCGAGAGACCCAGTACTTC.

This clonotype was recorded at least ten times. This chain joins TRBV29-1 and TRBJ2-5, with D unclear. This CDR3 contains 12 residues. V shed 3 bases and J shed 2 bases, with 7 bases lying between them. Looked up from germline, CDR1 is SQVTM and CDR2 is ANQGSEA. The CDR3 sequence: CSVEGNQETQYF. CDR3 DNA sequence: TGCAGCGTTGAGGGGAATCAAGAGACCCAGTACTTC.

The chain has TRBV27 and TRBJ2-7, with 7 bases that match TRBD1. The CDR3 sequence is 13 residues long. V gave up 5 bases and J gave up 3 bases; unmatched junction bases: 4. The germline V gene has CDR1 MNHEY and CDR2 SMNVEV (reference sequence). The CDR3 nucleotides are TGTGCCAGCAGTCCAGGGGGACACTACGAGCAGTACTTC. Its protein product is CASSPGGHYEQYF.

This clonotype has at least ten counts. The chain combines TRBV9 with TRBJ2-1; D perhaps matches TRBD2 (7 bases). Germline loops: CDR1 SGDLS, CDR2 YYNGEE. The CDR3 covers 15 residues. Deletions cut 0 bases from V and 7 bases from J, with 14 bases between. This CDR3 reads CASSVDGGAGNEQFF. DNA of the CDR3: TGTGCCAGCAGCGTAGATGGGGGGGCTGGAAATGAGCAGTTCTTC.

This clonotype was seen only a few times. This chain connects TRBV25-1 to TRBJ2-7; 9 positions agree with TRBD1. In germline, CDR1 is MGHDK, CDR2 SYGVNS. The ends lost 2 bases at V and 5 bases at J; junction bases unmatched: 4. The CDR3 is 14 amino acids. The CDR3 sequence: CASSEGTGMDEQYF. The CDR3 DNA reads TGTGCCAGCAGTGAAGGGACAGGGATGGACGAGCAGTACTTC.

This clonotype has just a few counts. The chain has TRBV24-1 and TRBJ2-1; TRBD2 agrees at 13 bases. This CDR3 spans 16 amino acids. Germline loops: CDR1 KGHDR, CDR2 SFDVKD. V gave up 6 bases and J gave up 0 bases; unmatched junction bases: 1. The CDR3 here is CATSRTSGSSYNEQFF. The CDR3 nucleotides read TGTGCCACCAGTCGGACTAGCGGGAGCTCCTACAATGAGCAGTTCTTC.

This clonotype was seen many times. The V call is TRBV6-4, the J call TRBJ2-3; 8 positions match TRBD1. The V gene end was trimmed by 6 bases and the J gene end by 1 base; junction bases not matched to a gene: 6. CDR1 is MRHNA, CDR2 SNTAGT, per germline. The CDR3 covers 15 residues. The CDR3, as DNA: TGTGCCAGCAGCGCCGGGACAGGTCGCACAGATACGCAGTATTTT. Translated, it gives CASSAGTGRTDTQYF.

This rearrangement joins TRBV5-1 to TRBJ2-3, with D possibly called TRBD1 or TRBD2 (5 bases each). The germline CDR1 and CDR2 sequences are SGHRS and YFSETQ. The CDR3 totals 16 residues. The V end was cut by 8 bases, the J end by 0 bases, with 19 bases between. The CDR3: CASGDPLSDSTDTQYF. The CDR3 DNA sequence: TGCGCCAGTGGGGACCCACTAAGCGATAGCACAGATACGCAGTATTTT.

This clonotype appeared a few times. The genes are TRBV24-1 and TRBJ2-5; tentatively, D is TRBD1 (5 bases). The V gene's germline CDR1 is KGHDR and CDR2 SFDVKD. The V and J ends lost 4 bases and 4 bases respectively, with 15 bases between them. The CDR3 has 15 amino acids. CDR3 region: CATSDSTGPGETQYF. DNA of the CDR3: TGTGCCACCAGTGACTCTACAGGACCGGGAGAGACCCAGTACTTC.

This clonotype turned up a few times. CDR3 residues: CASSPSRAGQETQYF. The CDR3 DNA sequence: TGTGCCAGCTCACCCTCGCGGGCAGGGCAAGAGACCCAGTACTTC. The chain recombines TRBV18 with TRBJ2-5; D possibly uses TRBD1 or TRBD2 (5 bases each). CDR3 size: 15 residues. Germline V gives CDR1 KGHSH, CDR2 LQKENI. V shed 3 bases and J shed 2 bases, with 13 bases lying between them.

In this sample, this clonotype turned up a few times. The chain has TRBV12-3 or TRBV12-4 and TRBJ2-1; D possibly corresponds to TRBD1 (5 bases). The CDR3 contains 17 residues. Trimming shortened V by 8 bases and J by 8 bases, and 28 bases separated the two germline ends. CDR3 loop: CASSETARGNSGYEQFF. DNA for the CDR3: TGTGCCAGCTCCGAAACCGCTAGGGGTAACTCTGGGTATGAGCAGTTCTTC.

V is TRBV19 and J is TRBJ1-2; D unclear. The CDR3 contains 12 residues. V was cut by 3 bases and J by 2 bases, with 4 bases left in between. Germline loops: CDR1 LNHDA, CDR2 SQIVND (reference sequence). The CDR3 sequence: CASSMANYGYTF. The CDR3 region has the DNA TGTGCCAGTAGTATGGCCAACTATGGCTACACCTTC.

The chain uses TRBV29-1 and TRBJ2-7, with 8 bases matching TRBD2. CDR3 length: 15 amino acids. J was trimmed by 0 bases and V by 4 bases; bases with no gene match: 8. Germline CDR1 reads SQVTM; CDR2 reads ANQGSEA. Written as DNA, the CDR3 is TGCAGCGTTGCCCCAACAGCGGGGGACTCCTACGAGCAGTACTTC. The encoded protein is CSVAPTAGDSYEQYF.